This entry lists 5 T cell receptor beta chains sequenced from one sample in a study of blood T cell repertoires in COVID-19. Profiling relied on immunoSEQ multiplex PCR, and the TCRdb table lists in-frame clones only, not all of them. The repertoire holds approximately 240,000 clones, 85% seen once, with 2.5% to 3.5% in the top ten. Specimen: peripheral blood. These receptor sequences come from a man aged 50-59 years who had recovered from COVID-19.

The rearrangement links TRBV7-9 to TRBJ2-5; 10 bases align to TRBD1. V lost 5 bases and J lost 0; bases outside the gene matches: 9. Germline CDR1 SEHNR, CDR2 FQNEAQ (reference sequence). CDR3 size: 17 residues. Here the CDR3 DNA reads TGTGCCAGCAGCCCCGGCCGGGGACAGGGGTACCAAGAGACCCAGTACTTC. This codes for CASSPGRGQGYQETQYF.

The CDR3 reads CATSVGQGETQYF. The DNA for the CDR3 is TGTGCCACCAGTGTTGGGCAGGGAGAGACCCAGTACTTC. V is TRBV24-1 and J is TRBJ2-5; tentative D call: TRBD1 (5 bases). CDR1 KGHDR and CDR2 SFDVKD come from the germline V gene. V shed 5 bases and J shed 4 bases, with 10 bases lying between them. The CDR3 spans 13 residues.

The chain combines TRBV12-3 or TRBV12-4 with TRBJ2-1; D remains unclear. The CDR3 is 9 residues long. V was cut by 5 bases and J by 12 bases, with 5 bases left in between. In DNA, the CDR3 is TGTGCCAGCAGTCCGGGGCAGTTCTTC. Translation gives CASSPGQFF.

The genes are TRBV2 and TRBJ2-1; tentative D call: TRBD2 (6 bases). The CDR3 totals 12 residues. Trimming shortened V by 9 bases and J by 10 bases, and 16 bases separated the two germline ends. Per the germline V gene, CDR1 is SNHLY and CDR2 is FYNNEI. The CDR3 is CARLTSLSEQFF. CDR3 DNA: TGTGCCAGACTAACTAGCCTCAGCGAGCAGTTCTTC.

Comment on this clone: The same CDR3 is also encoded by other DNA sequences in this sample. CDR3 nucleotide sequence: TGTGCCAGTAGTATAGGGACTAGCGGGAGTTACGAGCAGTACTTC. The encoded protein is CASSIGTSGSYEQYF. The chain is built from TRBV19 and TRBJ2-7, with 13 bases that match TRBD2. The CDR3 is 15 amino acids. CDR1 is LNHDA, CDR2 SQIVND, per germline (reference sequence). V was pared by 1 base and J by 4 bases, with 1 base of the junction left unmatched.